Shown below are 16 T cell receptor beta chains from a single sample sequenced in a study of blood T cell repertoires in COVID-19. The data were produced by immunoSEQ multiplex PCR, yet TCRdb's version contains in-frame clones alone and is incomplete. The sample records around 160,000 clones, roughly 80% being singletons. Sequencing was done on a sample of peripheral blood. The receptors were gathered from a woman aged 40 to 50 with active or convalescent COVID-19.

The V and J genes are TRBV10-3 and TRBJ1-4; 7 nucleotides agree with TRBD1. Germline-derived CDR1 and CDR2 are ENHRY and SYGVKD. V shed 9 bases and J 4 bases; nucleotides not matched to a gene: 14. The CDR3 sequence is 16 residues long. The CDR3: CAIGGGRGNGNEKLFF. The CDR3 region has the DNA TGTGCCATAGGGGGCGGACGAGGAAATGGTAATGAAAAACTGTTTTTT.

V and J are TRBV2 and TRBJ2-1; D unresolved. Germline V lookup: CDR1 SNHLY, CDR2 FYNNEI. The CDR3 contains 10 residues. Trimming stripped 6 bases from V and 7 bases from J, with 4 bases between. The CDR3 reads CASRENEQFF. The CDR3 nucleotides are TGTGCCAGCAGGGAGAATGAGCAGTTCTTC.

The chain combines TRBV7-2 with TRBJ1-1, with D unresolved. Trimming took 5 bases from V and 2 from J, leaving 12 bases between them. This CDR3 region has 14 residues. Germline lookup yields CDR1 SGHTA and CDR2 FQGNSA. This CDR3 is CASSLRTGNTEAFF. The CDR3 coding sequence is TGTGCCAGCAGCCTACGGACGGGAAACACTGAAGCTTTCTTT.

The chain joins TRBV10-1 to TRBJ2-2; 7 nucleotides match TRBD2. The CDR3 is 15 amino acids. After removal of 2 bases from V and 3 bases from J, the junction contained 3 bases not matched to a gene. CDR1 is WNHNN, CDR2 SYGVQD, per germline (reference sequence). CDR3 sequence: CASSEEGRDTGELFF. The CDR3 region has the DNA TGCGCCAGCAGTGAGGAGGGGAGGGACACCGGGGAGCTGTTTTTT.

The chain combines TRBV24-1 with TRBJ1-5; a weak D match, TRBD1 (5 bases). Germline-derived CDR1 and CDR2 are KGHDR and SFDVKD. The CDR3 has 14 amino acids. V was cut by 5 bases and J by 1 base, with 8 bases left in between. The CDR3 sequence: CATSGGWSNQPQHF. The DNA for the CDR3 is TGTGCCACCAGTGGGGGCTGGAGCAATCAGCCCCAGCATTTT.

This clone was seen a single time. This sequence joins TRBV18 and TRBJ1-1; TRBD1 matches at 7 bases. The junction had 5 bases not matched to a gene; V was cut back by 6 bases and J by 1 base. Germline V lookup: CDR1 KGHSH, CDR2 LQKENI. CDR3 length: 14 residues. The CDR3 spells CASSRRQGNTEAFF. The CDR3 bases are TGTGCCAGCTCGAGAAGACAGGGGAACACTGAAGCTTTCTTT.

The chain is built from TRBV15 and TRBJ2-3, with D tentatively TRBD1 (6 bases). V was cut by 2 bases and J by 1 base, with 13 bases left in between. CDR1 LNHNV and CDR2 YYDKDF come from the germline V gene (reference sequence). This CDR3 region has 16 residues. The CDR3 reads CATSRIRNRGTDTQYF. The CDR3 DNA reads as TGTGCCACCAGCAGAATTCGGAACAGGGGCACAGATACGCAGTATTTT.

The rearrangement links TRBV19 to TRBJ2-5; 8 nucleotides align to TRBD1. Germline V gene sequence: CDR1 LNHDA, CDR2 SQIVND (reference sequence). This CDR3 is built from 14 residues. Trimming at V came to 5 bases and at J to 5 bases, leaving 7 bases not matched to a gene. For the CDR3, the DNA is TGTGCCAGTAGTTCAGGGGGCGCGTGGGAGACCCAGTACTTC. As protein: CASSSGGAWETQYF.

This chain uses TRBV5-1 with TRBJ1-3; the match to TRBD1 covers 10 bases. Germline CDR1 is SGHRS and CDR2 is YFSETQ. The CDR3 loop spans 15 amino acids. V dropped 4 bases and J dropped 4; count of bases not matched to a gene: 5. CDR3 residues: CASSRQGAQGNTIYF. In DNA, the CDR3 is TGCGCCAGCAGCCGACAGGGGGCACAGGGAAACACCATATATTTT.

The chain carries TRBV12-3 or TRBV12-4 and TRBJ2-1; perhaps TRBD1 as D (5 bases). The V end was cut by 1 base, the J end by 7 bases, with 8 bases between. The CDR3 totals 13 residues. This CDR3 reads CASSLGGRNEQFF. The DNA of the CDR3 is TGTGCCAGCAGTTTAGGGGGCCGGAATGAGCAGTTCTTC.

J is TRBJ1-3 and V is TRBV5-4; the D gene is possibly TRBD1 (5 bases). The V and J ends lost 0 bases and 2 bases respectively, with 9 bases between them. Germline CDR1 and CDR2: SGHNT and YYREEE (reference sequence). The CDR3 sequence is 15 residues long. This CDR3 reads CASSLVGGPGNTIYF. The CDR3 DNA sequence: TGTGCCAGCAGCTTGGTGGGGGGTCCTGGAAACACCATATATTTT.

The rearrangement uses TRBV5-6 and TRBJ1-6; no reliable D call. V was pared by 0 bases and J by 6 bases, with 13 bases between. The CDR3 covers 16 residues. Germline V gives CDR1 SGHDT, CDR2 YYEEEE. This CDR3 is CASSLAAGYSNSPLHF. CDR3 bases: TGTGCCAGCAGCTTGGCGGCGGGTTATAGTAATTCACCCCTCCACTTT.

This chain uses TRBV27 with TRBJ1-5; 7 positions agree with TRBD1. Germline V gene data show CDR1 as MNHEY and CDR2 as SMNVEV (reference sequence). CDR3 length: 14 amino acids. V was clipped by 4 bases and J by 0 bases; unmatched bases: 0. The CDR3, as DNA: TGTGCCAGCAGTTACAGGGGTAGCAATCAGCCCCAGCATTTT. Translation: CASSYRGSNQPQHF.

This clone was seen only once. V gene TRBV6-6 combines with J gene TRBJ2-3; 11 nucleotides align to TRBD2. The V gene's germline CDR1 is MNHNY and CDR2 SVGAGI (reference sequence). J gave up 2 bases and V 4 bases, and 5 bases lay outside the gene matches. The CDR3 extends over 16 amino acids. The CDR3 sequence: CASSSSGGSLTDTQYF. The CDR3, as DNA: TGTGCCAGCAGTTCTAGCGGGGGGTCTCTCACAGATACGCAGTATTTT.

The CDR3 DNA sequence: TGTGCCAGCAGCAGGACAGGGGGCGCGGGGAAACTGTTTTTT. This codes for CASSRTGGAGKLFF. The chain uses TRBV2 and TRBJ1-4, with 11 bases identical to TRBD1. The length of the CDR3 is 14 residues. After removal of 6 bases from V and 11 bases from J, the junction contained 8 bases not matched to a gene. Germline V gives CDR1 SNHLY, CDR2 FYNNEI.

This sequence joins TRBV2 and TRBJ1-1; the D gene is possibly TRBD1 (6 bases). The germline gives CDR1 SNHLY, CDR2 FYNNEI. The CDR3 has 12 amino acids. Trimming removed 11 bases at V and 1 base at J, with 11 bases between. The CDR3 is CAGTNENTEAFF. As DNA, the CDR3 is TGTGCCGGGACAAACGAGAACACTGAAGCTTTCTTT.